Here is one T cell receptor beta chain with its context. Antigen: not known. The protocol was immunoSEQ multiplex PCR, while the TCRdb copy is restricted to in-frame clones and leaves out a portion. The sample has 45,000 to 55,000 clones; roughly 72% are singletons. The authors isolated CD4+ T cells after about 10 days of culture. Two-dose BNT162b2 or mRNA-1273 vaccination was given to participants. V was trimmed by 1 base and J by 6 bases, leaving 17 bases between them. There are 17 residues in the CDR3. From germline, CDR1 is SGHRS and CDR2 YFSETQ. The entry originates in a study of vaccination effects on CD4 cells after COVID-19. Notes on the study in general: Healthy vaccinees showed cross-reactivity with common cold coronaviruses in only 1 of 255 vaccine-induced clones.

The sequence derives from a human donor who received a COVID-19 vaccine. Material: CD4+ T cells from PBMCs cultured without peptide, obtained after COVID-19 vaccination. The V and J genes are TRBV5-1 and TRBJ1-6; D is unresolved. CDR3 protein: CASSLHLSGTINSPLHF. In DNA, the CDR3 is TGCGCCAGCAGCTTGCATCTCTCAGGAACTATTAATTCACCCCTCCACTTT.